The 30 T cell receptor beta chains presented below share a single source sample, sequenced in a study of shared clonotypes between healthy human individuals. It was CD45RO-negative cells, positively selected for CCR7, that made up naive CD8 cells, with terminally differentiated effector memory CD45RA+ cells excluded. Profiled with immunoSEQ multiplex PCR; TCRdb holds only in-frame clones, not every one. The data hold around 2,000,000 clones, with less than 95% observed a single time. The sample comprised naive CD8+ T cells sorted from blood. These receptors originate from a man aged 18 to 30 in good health.

This clone appeared once. The genes are TRBV10-1 and TRBJ2-7, with unresolved D. Per germline, CDR1 WNHNN and CDR2 SYGVQD (reference sequence). Between the trimmed V and J ends, which lost 0 bases and 6 bases, there was a span of 9 bases. The length of the CDR3 is 13 residues. The CDR3 bases are TGCGCCAGCAGTGAGTCTCCCAGTTCCGAGCAGTACTTC. Its protein is CASSESPSSEQYF.

The CDR3 DNA is TGTGCCAGCAGGATTGACGGGGGGCAACAGTACTTC. It translates to CASRIDGGQQYF. The V and J genes are TRBV28 and TRBJ2-4; TRBD2 might be the D (7 bases). V lost 6 bases and J lost 13, with 16 bases in between. CDR3 length: 12 residues. Germline CDR1 and CDR2: MDHEN and SYDVKM.

The J gene is TRBJ2-7, the V gene TRBV5-6; a weak D match, TRBD2 (5 bases). Trimming left V 1 base short and J 5 bases short, with 10 bases between. Germline CDR1 and CDR2: SGHDT and YYEEEE. The length of the CDR3 is 13 residues. The CDR3 DNA follows: TGTGCCAGCAGCTTGCCGGGATTCGACGAGCAGTACTTC. Protein sequence: CASSLPGFDEQYF.

V usage is TRBV10-3 and J usage is TRBJ1-1; D not resolved. Trimming left V 0 bases short and J 5 bases short, with 7 bases between. Germline values: CDR1 ENHRY, CDR2 SYGVKD. The length of the CDR3 is 13 residues. In DNA form, the CDR3 reads TGTGCCATCAGTGAGTCGTGGCAGACTGAAGCTTTCTTT. The encoded protein is CAISESWQTEAFF.

A single count supports this clone. V and J are TRBV27 and TRBJ2-1; 7 positions agree with TRBD2. The CDR3 consists of 16 residues. The V gene's germline CDR1 is MNHEY and CDR2 SMNVEV (reference sequence). V lost 0 bases, J lost 5 bases, and 7 bases stayed unmatched. CDR3 sequence reads: CASSLSGRTRDNEQFF. The CDR3 region has the DNA TGTGCCAGCAGTTTATCGGGAAGGACTAGAGACAATGAGCAGTTCTTC.

V and J are TRBV7-9 and TRBJ2-5; 10 bases fit TRBD2. This CDR3 has 15 amino acids. With V trimmed by 2 bases and J by 4 bases, 4 bases remained unmatched. CDR1 and CDR2 (germline): SEHNR, FQNEAQ (reference sequence). CDR3 sequence (DNA): TGTGCCAGCAGCTTACTAGCGGGAGATCGAGAGACCCAGTACTTC. Translation gives CASSLLAGDRETQYF. The full variable domain, with the rest looked up from reference TRBV7-9 and TRBJ2-5, is DTGVSQNPRHKITKRGQNVTFRCDPISEHNRLYWYRQTLGQGPEFLTYFQNEAQLEKSRLLSDRFSAERPKGSFSTLEIQRTEQGDSAMYLCASSLLAGDRETQYFGPGTRLLVL.

The rearrangement joins TRBV13 to TRBJ2-6, with TRBD1 matching over 8 bases. Per the germline V gene, CDR1 is PRHDT and CDR2 is FYEKMQ (reference sequence). There are 16 residues in the CDR3. Unmatched junction bases numbered 10, after V lost 8 bases and J lost 4 bases. This chain's CDR3 is CASDPGGAGGANVLTF. The CDR3 DNA follows: TGTGCCAGCGACCCAGGGGGCGCGGGGGGGGCCAACGTCCTGACTTTC.

This clone came up once. The chain employs TRBV9 and TRBJ1-5, with a possible D match to TRBD1 (6 bases). The V end was cut by 2 bases, the J end by 0 bases, with 24 bases between. The germline gives CDR1 SGDLS, CDR2 YYNGEE. The CDR3 sequence is 20 residues long. The CDR3 loop is CASSVQPGPAGEDSNQPQHF. DNA for the CDR3: TGTGCCAGCAGCGTCCAACCCGGACCGGCAGGGGAAGATAGCAATCAGCCCCAGCATTTT.

The J gene is TRBJ2-1, the V gene TRBV7-2, with TRBD1 matching 7 bases. This CDR3 is 15 amino acids long. The V and J ends lost 8 bases and 0 bases, in that order; junction bases with no gene match: 7. Germline values: CDR1 SGHTA, CDR2 FQGNSA. The CDR3 DNA reads TGTGCCAGCGCCTCGGACAGGAGCTCCTACAATGAGCAGTTCTTC. It specifies CASASDRSSYNEQFF.

The J gene is TRBJ2-1, the V gene TRBV27, with no clear D. The CDR3 runs 13 residues. V shed 7 bases and J shed 6 bases, with 13 bases lying between them. Germline V gene lookup returns CDR1 MNHEY and CDR2 SMNVEV (reference sequence). CDR3 protein: CASTKGLPNEQFF. The CDR3 nucleotides read TGTGCCAGCACTAAAGGGTTGCCCAATGAGCAGTTCTTC.

The CDR3 sequence is CASSDSPSGGVETQYF. CDR3 sequence (DNA): TGTGCCAGCAGTGACTCCCCTAGCGGGGGCGTGGAGACCCAGTACTTC. This chain links TRBV6-4 with TRBJ2-5, with 10 nucleotides matching TRBD2. This CDR3 contains 16 residues. The V and J ends lost 0 bases and 5 bases, in that order; junction bases with no gene match: 6. Germline V gene sequence: CDR1 MRHNA, CDR2 SNTAGT.

The chain couples TRBV27 to TRBJ2-7; weak D call: TRBD1 (6 bases). Germline CDR1 and CDR2: MNHEY and SMNVEV (reference sequence). V was trimmed by 5 bases and J by 4 bases, leaving 15 bases between them. The CDR3 consists of 14 residues. The CDR3 loop is CASSLTGKKYEQYF. As DNA, the CDR3 is TGTGCCAGCAGTCTAACAGGGAAGAAATACGAGCAGTACTTC.

The chain carries TRBV2 and TRBJ1-1; 7 bases map to TRBD1. J gave up 4 bases and V 4 bases, and 9 bases lay outside the gene matches. CDR3 size: 15 residues. Germline CDR1 is SNHLY and CDR2 is FYNNEI. CDR3: CASSATGEGSTEAFF. CDR3 coding DNA: TGTGCCAGCAGTGCTACAGGGGAAGGAAGCACTGAAGCTTTCTTT.

The CDR3 DNA reads as TGTGCCAGTAGTATAGATGACCTTAGCACAGATACGCAGTATTTT. As protein: CASSIDDLSTDTQYF. The rearrangement links TRBV19 to TRBJ2-3; D uncertain. Germline CDR1 is LNHDA and CDR2 is SQIVND (reference sequence). CDR3 length equals 15 residues. V was cut by 0 bases and J by 0 bases, with 7 bases left in between.

This clone was recorded once. The same CDR3 also results from other DNA sequences found in this sample. The rearrangement uses TRBV7-2 and TRBJ2-7; D uncertain. This CDR3 has 13 amino acids. V lost 1 base and J lost 2, with 6 bases in between. Germline V gene data show CDR1 as SGHTA and CDR2 as FQGNSA. The CDR3 sequence: CASSLGRTYEQYF. As DNA, the CDR3 is TGTGCCAGCAGCTTAGGGCGGACCTACGAGCAGTACTTC.

This chain links TRBV27 with TRBJ1-1; no clear D gene. Deletions cut 3 bases from V and 1 base from J, with 6 bases between. Germline V gene sequence: CDR1 MNHEY, CDR2 SMNVEV (reference sequence). The CDR3 has 13 amino acids. CDR3 nucleotides: TGTGCCAGCAGTTTTTCTAGGAACACTGAAGCTTTCTTT. Translation: CASSFSRNTEAFF.

This clone came up once. The CDR3 spells CASSAETGTNYGYTF. For the CDR3, the DNA is TGTGCCAGCAGCGCGGAGACAGGTACTAACTATGGCTACACCTTC. This sequence joins TRBV9 and TRBJ1-2; D is possibly TRBD1 (6 bases). Germline values: CDR1 SGDLS, CDR2 YYNGEE. Trimming pared 3 bases from V and 0 bases from J, leaving 12 bases between. The CDR3 contains 15 residues.

The CDR3 DNA sequence: TGTGCCAGCAGCCGCGGGGGCGTTTCACCCCTCCACTTT. Protein: CASSRGGVSPLHF. The V and J genes are TRBV11-3 and TRBJ1-6; D perhaps matches TRBD1 (6 bases). The CDR3 extends over 13 amino acids. Trimming stripped 5 bases from V and 9 bases from J, with 11 bases between. From germline, CDR1 is SGHNT and CDR2 YENEEA.

The chain is built from TRBV10-2 and TRBJ2-3; D is perhaps TRBD2 (5 bases). The CDR3 loop spans 14 amino acids. V was clipped by 6 bases and J by 1 base, with 11 bases between them. Looked up from germline, CDR1 is WSHSY and CDR2 is SAAADI. The CDR3: CASRAGLGTDTQYF. The DNA for the CDR3 is TGCGCCAGCAGGGCGGGTCTTGGCACAGATACGCAGTATTTT.

This chain links TRBV9 with TRBJ2-3, with 10 bases aligning to TRBD2. V lost 3 bases to trimming and J lost 6 bases; unmatched junction nucleotides: 4. Germline assignment: CDR1 SGDLS and CDR2 YYNGEE. CDR3 length: 14 amino acids. The CDR3 nucleotides are TGTGCCAGCAGCGGCAGCGGGAGGGGGGATACGCAGTATTTT. It yields the protein CASSGSGRGDTQYF.

This clone was detected once. The chain has TRBV9 and TRBJ2-2; D uncertain. The CDR3 loop spans 14 amino acids. Germline CDR1 SGDLS, CDR2 YYNGEE. V was pared by 0 bases and J by 7 bases, with 10 bases between. CDR3 loop: CASSVEGLGGELFF. The DNA for the CDR3 is TGTGCCAGCAGCGTAGAAGGGCTGGGCGGGGAGCTGTTTTTT. The whole variable domain, filled in from reference TRBV9 and TRBJ2-2, reads DSGVTQTPKHLITATGQRVTLRCSPRSGDLSVYWYQQSLDQGLQFLIQYYNGEERAKGNILERFSAQQFPDLHSELNLSSLELGDSALYFCASSVEGLGGELFFGEGSRLTVL.

The J gene is TRBJ2-3, the V gene TRBV30; tentatively, D is TRBD2 (6 bases). V lost 3 bases to trimming and J lost 3 bases, with 13 bases between them. CDR1 and CDR2 from the germline V gene are GTSNPN and SVGIG (reference sequence). The CDR3 sequence is 14 residues long. The CDR3 DNA reads as TGTGCCTGGAGACCGGGGGTGGGTACAGATACGCAGTATTTT. Encoded protein: CAWRPGVGTDTQYF.

V gene TRBV6-1 combines with J gene TRBJ1-2; TRBD1 aligns across 9 bases. The CDR3 is 14 amino acids. Looked up from germline, CDR1 is MNHNS and CDR2 is SASEGT. The V segment lost 9 bases and the J segment 2 bases; nucleotides outside the gene matches: 7. CDR3 bases: TGTGCCAGTCGGGACAGGGTTTCGAACTATGGCTACACCTTC. It encodes CASRDRVSNYGYTF.

The V call is TRBV29-1, the J call TRBJ2-7; TRBD2 aligns across 16 bases. The CDR3 consists of 19 residues. Germline V gene data show CDR1 as SQVTM and CDR2 as ANQGSEA. V dropped 4 bases and J dropped 4; count of bases not matched to a gene: 16. The CDR3 nucleotides read TGCAGCGTTGTCAATACGGGACTAGCGGGAGGGCCTCCTTTATACGAGCAGTACTTC. Translation gives CSVVNTGLAGGPPLYEQYF.

The chain uses TRBV2 and TRBJ1-2; no clear D. The CDR3 is 11 residues long. V shed 1 base and J shed 14 bases, with 11 bases lying between them. Germline lookup yields CDR1 SNHLY and CDR2 FYNNEI. The CDR3 DNA reads TGTGCCAGCAGTGAAGGCAGCCTGTCAACCTTC. This sequence encodes CASSEGSLSTF.

This clone was recorded only once. Additional DNA sequences in this sample encode the identical CDR3. The chain uses TRBV4-1 and TRBJ2-7; D may be TRBD1 or TRBD2 (6 bases each). Trimming took 1 base from V and 3 from J, leaving 13 bases between them. Germline V gene sequence: CDR1 MGHRA, CDR2 YSYEKL. The CDR3 loop spans 15 amino acids. CDR3 sequence reads: CASSQVEGGSYEQYF. As DNA, the CDR3 is TGCGCCAGCAGCCAAGTTGAGGGGGGAAGCTACGAGCAGTACTTC.

The V and J genes are TRBV13 and TRBJ2-6; TRBD1 might be the D (5 bases). The CDR3 consists of 18 residues. Germline values: CDR1 PRHDT, CDR2 FYEKMQ (reference sequence). Trimming removed 5 bases at V and 0 bases at J, with 17 bases between. The CDR3 region has the DNA TGTGCCAGCAGCCTCCGACAGCCGCCCCTCTCTGGGGCCAACGTCCTGACTTTC. Translating it yields CASSLRQPPLSGANVLTF.

CDR3 DNA: TGTGCCAGCAGTGACAGACAGGGGTTGGGCAATCAGCCCCAGCATTTT. Translating it yields CASSDRQGLGNQPQHF. The chain uses TRBV2 and TRBJ1-5; 8 positions match TRBD1. The CDR3 runs 16 residues. V trimming: 3 bases; J trimming: 2 bases; junction bases outside the gene matches: 6. CDR1 is SNHLY and CDR2 is FYNNEI in the germline V gene.

The chain joins TRBV9 to TRBJ2-2, with D perhaps TRBD1 or TRBD2 (5 bases each). Trimming took off 3 bases at V and 4 bases at J, with 19 bases between the two ends. In germline, CDR1 is SGDLS, CDR2 YYNGEE. The CDR3 covers 17 residues. CDR3 DNA: TGTGCCAGCAGCGGAAACGTGGACGAGGGGAGCACCGGGGAGCTGTTTTTT. It is translated as CASSGNVDEGSTGELFF. Supplemented by reference TRBV9 and TRBJ2-2, the full variable domain reads DSGVTQTPKHLITATGQRVTLRCSPRSGDLSVYWYQQSLDQGLQFLIQYYNGEERAKGNILERFSAQQFPDLHSELNLSSLELGDSALYFCASSGNVDEGSTGELFFGEGSRLTVL.

The chain joins TRBV7-3 to TRBJ2-7; possible D gene TRBD2, 6 bases. The CDR3 contains 13 residues. V lost 3 bases and J lost 3, with 9 bases in between. The germline V gene encodes CDR1 SGHTA and CDR2 FQGTGA. The DNA of the CDR3 is TGTGCCAGCAGCTTTGAGGGAGGCTACGAGCAGTACTTC. Amino acid sequence: CASSFEGGYEQYF.